This T cell receptor beta chain was sequenced in a study of blood T cell repertoires in COVID-19 (dated by TCRdb to about 2020). About the full investigation: The collaborator samples originated in the United States, Italy and Spain and spanned the acute and convalescent phases of COVID-19. The prospective study material was composed of cDNA or gDNA derived from T cells, B-cell-depleted T cells, or PBMCs. Deeply sampled blood TCRbeta repertoires from subjects exposed to, actively infected with, or recovered from COVID-19 were included in the dataset. The repertoires were made available in a free public database intended to serve as a resource for research on the immune response to SARS-CoV-2. The samples were drawn from two sources: the first 160 participants of the ongoing ImmuneRACE study, and 1,254 subjects contributed by 6 global collaborators. The sample metadata nearly always contained a de-identified subject ID, COVID-19 status, age in years and sex. Where HLA class I and class II types were available, the types were taken from metadata supplied by the sample provider, not from assay-based typing. What the study reported, not specific to this receptor: The quantity of clinical and demographic metadata differed by source and by participant and was supplied without curation.

V is pruned by 1 base and J by 10 bases, leaving 16 bases of the junction without a gene match. The cysteine opens and the phenylalanine closes a CDR3 of 17 amino acids. The kept DNA is CDR3 alone, 51 bases in frame from the first base. The germline V gene gives CDR1 as MGHRA and CDR2 as YSYEKL. With respect to this clone: It lacks a known antigen. No base quality information exists; no much larger clone differs at one position.

One collaborating source in Seattle enrolled patients while the patients were actively infected and followed the patients over time throughout the course of disease. The collaborating institutions used their own protocols to collect whole blood in K2EDTA tubes. For TCRbeta analysis, collaborators shipped samples as frozen whole blood, isolated PBMCs, or DNA extracted from either of those sample types. The immunoSEQ Assay, a bias-controlled multiplex PCR, was used to amplify TCRbeta CDR3 regions from genomic DNA. On the authors' methods: The number of nucleated cells in each sample was estimated by amplification of reference gene primers within the assay. To quantify the absolute abundance of each unique TCRbeta CDR3 rearrangement, sequence reads were collapsed and filtered. For each sample, productive Simpson clonality was calculated as the square root of Simpson's diversity index over productive rearrangements. TCRdb mirrors the immuneACCESS table, restricted to in-frame sequences. Some clones are absent from its copies; in checked studies, under half trace to an unresolved V gene, and the reason for the others is unknown. For V, J and clone size, that table is used; D and trimming come from the DNA. The sample table lists under 400,000 clones, approximately 87% of them with a count of one. Roughly 2.9% of the sample belongs to the ten largest clones.

Recombination joined TRBV4-1 with TRBJ2-1; TRBD2 lines up with 7 middle nucleotides. The sample consisted of peripheral blood. The clonotype comes from a woman aged 25-40 years with COVID-19, enrolled during active disease. The CDR3 region: CASSQVPTSASLGEQFF. The DNA reads as follows: TGCGCCAGCAGCCAAGTCCCCACTAGCGCATCATTAGGGGAGCAGTTCTTC.